These T cell receptor beta chains were read from a single sample in a study of blood T cell repertoires in COVID-19. Clones were read by immunoSEQ multiplex PCR, and TCRdb kept only the in-frame ones, dropping some. The sample has about 55,000 clones, about 90% seen once. Sequencing was performed on peripheral blood. The origin of the receptors is a man in his 60s with active COVID-19. The CDR3 runs from the conserved cysteine through the conserved F or W. D genes are given only for firm matches. Size is stated for part of the rows, as once, few or many counts, or as a class when the clone is expanded.

TRBV6-4,TRBJ1-2,once,TRBD1,TGTGCCAGCAGTGCCCAAACAGGGGCGGGTGGCTACACCTTC,CASSAQTGAGGYTF
TRBV9,TRBJ2-1,-,-,TGTGCCAGCAGCCCCCCATCTTCGCGCGAGCAGTTCTTC,CASSPPSSREQFF
TRBV9,TRBJ1-4,-,-,TGTGCCAGCAGAGATATAGGGGTTATGGAGGAAAAACTGTTTTTT,CASRDIGVMEEKLFF
TRBV7-7,TRBJ2-7,few,TRBD1,TGTGCCAGCAGCCCCTGGACAGGAGAAGCCTACGAGCAGTACTTC,CASSPWTGEAYEQYF
TRBV7-8,TRBJ2-5,few,TRBD2,TGTGCCAGCAGCTTTCGGGGGGGTAAAGAGACCCAGTACTTC,CASSFRGGKETQYF
TRBV6-4,TRBJ2-7,-,TRBD2,TGTGCCAGCAGTCCGGGACTAGGGCTTCGGCAGTACTTC,CASSPGLGLRQYF
TRBV5-1,TRBJ2-3,once,TRBD2,TGCGCCAGCAGCTTGGGGGGGACTAGCGGTAGCACAGATACGCAGTATTTT,CASSLGGTSGSTDTQYF
TRBV19,TRBJ2-1,-,TRBD2,TGTGCCAGTAGTATAGCTCGGACTAGCGGGTATAGGAATGAGCAGTTCTTC,CASSIARTSGYRNEQFF
TRBV7-3,TRBJ2-3,-,TRBD1,TGTGCCAGCAGCGGGCAGGGACAGGGCTCAGATACGCAGTATTTT,CASSGQGQGSDTQYF
TRBV9,TRBJ2-1,-,-,TGTGCCAGCAGCGCAGGACTAAACAATGAGCAGTTCTTC,CASSAGLNNEQFF
TRBV7-6,TRBJ2-7,-,-,TGTGCCAGCAGCGCCTACGAGACCTACGAGCAGTACTTC,CASSAYETYEQYF
TRBV12-3/TRBV12-4,TRBJ1-2,-,-,TGTGCCAGCAGTTTACCGGGGTACTATGGCTACACCTTC,CASSLPGYYGYTF
TRBV2,TRBJ2-1,-,-,TGTGCCAGCAGGGACAGTTACTCCTACAATGAGCAGTTCTTC,CASRDSYSYNEQFF
TRBV19,TRBJ2-7,-,-,TGTGCCAGTAGTTCTAGGGGCGGTGAAAGCTCCTACGAGCAGTACTTC,CASSSRGGESSYEQYF
TRBV18,TRBJ2-7,few,TRBD2,TGTGCCAGCTCACCCTATAGCGGGCGTGGGGCCTACGAGCAGTACTTC,CASSPYSGRGAYEQYF
TRBV5-6,TRBJ1-1,-,-,TGTGCCAGCAGCGGGAGACAACAGGGCCGGGTGAACACTGAAGCTTTCTTT,CASSGRQQGRVNTEAFF
TRBV12-5,TRBJ2-5,-,TRBD2,TGTGCTAGTGGTTTGGGCCTGACTAGCGGGAGTTTAGAGACCCAGTACTTC,CASGLGLTSGSLETQYF
TRBV7-9,TRBJ1-3,-,-,TGTGCCAGCAGCTTAGCGGGCCCAACTGGAAACACCATATATTTT,CASSLAGPTGNTIYF
TRBV6-5,TRBJ2-7,-,-,TGTGCCAGCAGTTACACTACTAGAGGCGAGCAGTACTTC,CASSYTTRGEQYF
TRBV5-1,TRBJ2-5,-,-,TGCGCCAGCAGCCTTACGCCCACTCGACAGGCCCAAGAGACCCAGTACTTC,CASSLTPTRQAQETQYF
TRBV5-5,TRBJ2-7,-,-,TGTGCCAGCAGCTTGTGGGCACTCAATAGCGAGCAGTACTTC,CASSLWALNSEQYF
TRBV7-2,TRBJ2-5,-,-,TGTGCCAGCAGCTTACTAGCGACCCAAGAGACCCAGTACTTC,CASSLLATQETQYF
TRBV9,TRBJ1-6,once,-,TGTGCCAGCAGCGTAGGGGGAAGGCCAGGGGTTAGTTCACCCCTCCACTTT,CASSVGGRPGVSSPLHF
TRBV4-1,TRBJ2-7,-,TRBD2,TGCGCCAGCAGCCAAGCTAGCGGGACTAGCGTATACGAGCAGTACTTC,CASSQASGTSVYEQYF
TRBV6-5,TRBJ1-2,-,-,TGTGCCAGCAGTCTGGGGGGAGGAGGCTATGGCTACACCTTC,CASSLGGGGYGYTF
TRBV10-3,TRBJ2-7,-,TRBD1,TGTGCCATCAGTGAGTCGAGATCGCGGACAGGGGGTAATAGCGGATCCTACGAGCAGTACTTC,CAISESRSRTGGNSGSYEQYF
TRBV12-3/TRBV12-4,TRBJ1-2,-,-,TGTGCCAGCAGTCCACAGGCGTCTGGCTACACCTTC,CASSPQASGYTF
TRBV5-1,TRBJ2-5,-,-,TGCGCCAGCAGCACACACCAAGAGACCCAGTACTTC,CASSTHQETQYF
TRBV27,TRBJ2-4,-,-,TGTGCCAGCAGTTGGTCTCTTAGTGCCAAAAACATTCAGTACTTC,CASSWSLSAKNIQYF
TRBV12-3/TRBV12-4,TRBJ2-1,-,TRBD2,TGTGCCAGCACCCCTAGCGGGAGAGATGAGCAGTTCTTC,CASTPSGRDEQFF
TRBV9,TRBJ1-2,-,TRBD1,TGTGCCAGCAGCGGGACAGGGGGCGGCGGGTTGTATGGCTACACCTTC,CASSGTGGGGLYGYTF
TRBV15,TRBJ1-1,-,TRBD1,TGTGCCACCAGCAGAGAGGACAGGGTGAACACTGAAGCTTTCTTT,CATSREDRVNTEAFF
TRBV14,TRBJ2-7,-,TRBD1,TGTGCCAGCAGCCGCCCGGGACAGGGGAGCTACGAGCAGTACTTC,CASSRPGQGSYEQYF
TRBV19,TRBJ1-5,-,TRBD1,TGTGCCAGTAGTATAGCCTTGGGGACAGGGAGAAATCAGCCCCAGCATTTT,CASSIALGTGRNQPQHF
TRBV3-1/TRBV3-2,TRBJ2-3,-,TRBD2,TGTGCCAGCAGCCAAAACAGCGGGGGATACACAGATACGCAGTATTTT,CASSQNSGGYTDTQYF
TRBV18,TRBJ1-1,-,-,TGTGCCAGCTCACCAACGGACACTGAAGCTTTCTTT,CASSPTDTEAFF
TRBV7-9,TRBJ2-5,-,TRBD1,TGTGCCAGCAGCAAAAAGGACAGGGCAGGCTCAGAGACCCAGTACTTC,CASSKKDRAGSETQYF
TRBV4-2,TRBJ1-3,-,-,TGTGCCAGCAGCCAAGACACCATACAGGGTTCTGGAAACACCATATATTTT,CASSQDTIQGSGNTIYF
TRBV27,TRBJ2-1,-,TRBD2,TGTGCCAGCAGTCCTCGGGGCCCCCGACTAGCGGCCCCTCGCAATGAGCAGTTCTTC,CASSPRGPRLAAPRNEQFF
TRBV7-2,TRBJ2-5,-,TRBD2,TGTGCCAGCAGCTTCTTTGGGCTAGCGGGAGCTGAGACCCAGTACTTC,CASSFFGLAGAETQYF
TRBV2,TRBJ1-1,-,-,TGTGCCAGCAGTAATAACAGGCAGGGCGCTGAAGCTTTCTTT,CASSNNRQGAEAFF
TRBV11-2,TRBJ2-1,-,TRBD2,TGTGCCAGCAGCGACAGGACTAGCGGGAGCTCCTACAATGAGCAGTTCTTC,CASSDRTSGSSYNEQFF
TRBV11-2,TRBJ1-2,-,TRBD1,TGTGCCAGCAGCCCCGGGACAGGTGGCTACACCTTC,CASSPGTGGYTF
TRBV5-1,TRBJ1-6,-,TRBD1,TGCGCCAGCAGCTTATCGGGACAGGGGTACTCACCCCTCCACTTT,CASSLSGQGYSPLHF